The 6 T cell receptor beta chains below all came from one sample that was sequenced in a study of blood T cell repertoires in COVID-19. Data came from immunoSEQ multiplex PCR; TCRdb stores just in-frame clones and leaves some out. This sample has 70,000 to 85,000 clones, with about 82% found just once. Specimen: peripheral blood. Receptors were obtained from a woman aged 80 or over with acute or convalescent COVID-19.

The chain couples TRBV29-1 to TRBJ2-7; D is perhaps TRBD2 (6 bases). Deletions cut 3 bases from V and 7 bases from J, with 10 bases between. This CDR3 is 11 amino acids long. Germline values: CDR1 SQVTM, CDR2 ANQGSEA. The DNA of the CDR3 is TGCAGCGTTGATTCGGGGGATGAGCAGTACTTC. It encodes CSVDSGDEQYF.

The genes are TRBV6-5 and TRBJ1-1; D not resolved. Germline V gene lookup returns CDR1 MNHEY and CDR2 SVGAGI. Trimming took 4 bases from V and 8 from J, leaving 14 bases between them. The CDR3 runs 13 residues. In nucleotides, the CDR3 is TGTGCCAGCAGTTCTTACGGGTATCAGGAAGCTTTCTTT. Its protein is CASSSYGYQEAFF.

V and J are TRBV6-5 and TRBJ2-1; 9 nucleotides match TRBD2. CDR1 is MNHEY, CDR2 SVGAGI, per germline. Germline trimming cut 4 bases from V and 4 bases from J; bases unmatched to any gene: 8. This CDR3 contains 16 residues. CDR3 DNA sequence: TGTGCCAGCAGTTCGTCTCTAGCGGGAAATTACAATGAGCAGTTCTTC. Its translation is CASSSSLAGNYNEQFF.

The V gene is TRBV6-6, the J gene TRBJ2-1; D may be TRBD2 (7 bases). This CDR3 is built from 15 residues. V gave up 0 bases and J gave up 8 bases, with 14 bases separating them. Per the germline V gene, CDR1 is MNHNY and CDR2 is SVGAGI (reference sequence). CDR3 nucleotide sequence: TGTGCCAGCAGTTACTCGCGGGGGCTGGTGGATGAGCAGTTCTTC. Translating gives CASSYSRGLVDEQFF.

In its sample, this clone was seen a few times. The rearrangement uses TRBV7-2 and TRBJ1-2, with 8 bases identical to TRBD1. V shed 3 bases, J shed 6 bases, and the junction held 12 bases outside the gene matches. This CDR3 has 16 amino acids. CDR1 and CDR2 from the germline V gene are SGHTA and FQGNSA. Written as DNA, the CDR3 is TGTGCCAGCAGCTTTGATGCAGGGGGCCTGATTGATGGCTACACCTTC. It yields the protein CASSFDAGGLIDGYTF. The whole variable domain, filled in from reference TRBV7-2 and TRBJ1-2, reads GAGVSQSPSNKVTEKGKDVELRCDPISGHTALYWYRQSLGQGLEFLIYFQGNSAPDKSGLPSDRFSAERTGGSVSTLTIQRTQQEDSAVYLCASSFDAGGLIDGYTFGSGTRLTVV.

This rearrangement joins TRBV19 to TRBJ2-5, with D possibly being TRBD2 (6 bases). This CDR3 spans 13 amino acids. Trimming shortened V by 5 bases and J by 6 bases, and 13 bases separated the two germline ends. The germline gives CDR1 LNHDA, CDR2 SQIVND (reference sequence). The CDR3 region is CASSPLEGQTQYF. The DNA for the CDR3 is TGTGCCAGTAGTCCTTTGGAGGGGCAGACCCAGTACTTC.